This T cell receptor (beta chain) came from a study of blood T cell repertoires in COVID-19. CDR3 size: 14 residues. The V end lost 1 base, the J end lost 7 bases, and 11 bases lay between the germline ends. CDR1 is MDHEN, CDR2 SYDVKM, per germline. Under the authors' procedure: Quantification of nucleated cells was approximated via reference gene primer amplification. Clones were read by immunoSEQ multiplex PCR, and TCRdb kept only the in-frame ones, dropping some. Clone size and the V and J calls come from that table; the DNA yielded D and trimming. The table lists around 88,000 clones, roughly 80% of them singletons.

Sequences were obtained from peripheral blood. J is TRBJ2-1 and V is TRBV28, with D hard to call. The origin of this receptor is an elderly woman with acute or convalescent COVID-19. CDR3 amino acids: CASSLFGSFNEQFF. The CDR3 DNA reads TGTGCCAGCAGTTTATTTGGTAGCTTTAATGAGCAGTTCTTC.